These 9 T cell receptor beta chains share one sample of origin, sequenced in a study of cytomegalovirus exposure and HLA in healthy donors. Both 60 Vbeta primers and 13 Jbeta primers went into the PCR. Profiled with immunoSEQ multiplex PCR; TCRdb holds only in-frame clones, not every one. Of tens of thousands of clones in the sample, roughly 73% were seen once. The sample was PBMCs. Receptors originate from a woman aged 40 to 50 in good health and CMV-seropositive.

This clone was observed a handful of times. This rearrangement joins TRBV4-1 to TRBJ2-5; D uncertain. The CDR3 loop spans 11 amino acids. Germline CDR1 MGHRA, CDR2 YSYEKL. The V gene lost 1 base and the J gene lost 7 bases, with 4 bases spanning the gap. CDR3 coding DNA: TGCGCCAGCAGCCAAGGCGGGACCCAGTACTTC. This translates into CASSQGGTQYF.

This chain joins TRBV2 and TRBJ1-3; tentative D call: TRBD1 (5 bases). This CDR3 contains 12 residues. V lost 8 bases to trimming and J lost 4 bases, with 9 bases between them. CDR1 SNHLY and CDR2 FYNNEI come from the germline V gene. For the CDR3, the DNA is TGTGCCAGCGGGGCAGGGGGAAACACCATATATTTT. Translated, it gives CASGAGGNTIYF.

The chain couples TRBV9 to TRBJ2-2, with 8 bases fitting TRBD1. Germline V gives CDR1 SGDLS, CDR2 YYNGEE. The junction had 7 bases not matched to a gene; V was cut back by 2 bases and J by 7 bases. The CDR3 has 15 residues. The CDR3: CASSVGTGRFGELFF. The CDR3 nucleotides read TGTGCCAGCAGCGTCGGGACAGGACGTTTCGGGGAGCTGTTTTTT.

The chain joins TRBV2 to TRBJ2-2, with TRBD1 matching 8 bases. Germline CDR1 reads SNHLY; CDR2 reads FYNNEI. The J segment lost 7 bases and the V segment lost 4 bases, leaving 8 bases of the junction unmatched. The CDR3 is 15 residues long. The CDR3: CASSGLRGHGGELFF. The DNA of the CDR3 is TGTGCCAGCAGTGGGCTCAGGGGGCACGGCGGGGAGCTGTTTTTT.

The V and J genes are TRBV12-5 and TRBJ1-1, with 7 positions matching TRBD1. Germline values: CDR1 LGHNT, CDR2 FRNRAP. V shed 5 bases, J shed 4 bases, and the junction held 10 bases outside the gene matches. This CDR3 is 15 amino acids long. The CDR3 reads CASGLPTGKTTEAFF. The CDR3 DNA is TGTGCTAGTGGTCTCCCGACAGGGAAGACCACTGAAGCTTTCTTT. Using reference TRBV12-5 and TRBJ1-1 for the parts outside the CDR3, the full variable domain is DARVTQTPRHKVTEMGQEVTMRCQPILGHNTVFWYRQTMMQGLELLAYFRNRAPLDDSGMPKDRFSAEMPDATLATLKIQPSEPRDSAVYFCASGLPTGKTTEAFFGQGTRLTVV.

The V call is TRBV5-1, the J call TRBJ2-3, with TRBD1 matching 7 bases. Germline V CDR1 and CDR2: SGHRS, YFSETQ. Germline trimming cut 0 bases from V and 0 bases from J; bases unmatched to any gene: 7. CDR3 length equals 17 residues. DNA of the CDR3: TGCGCCAGCAGCTTGGGGCAGGGGGATACTAGCACAGATACGCAGTATTTT. It codes for CASSLGQGDTSTDTQYF.

The CDR3 DNA sequence: TGCGCCAGCAGGGTTAGGAGGGGCTACACCTTC. This gives the protein CASRVRRGYTF. This chain connects TRBV10-2 to TRBJ1-2; D remains ambiguous. The V gene's germline CDR1 is WSHSY and CDR2 SAAADI. This CDR3 is 11 amino acids long. Trimming pared 6 bases from V and 8 bases from J, leaving 10 bases between.

The V and J genes are TRBV19 and TRBJ2-1; 15 bases are a match to TRBD2. CDR3 length: 15 amino acids. Germline CDR1 reads LNHDA; CDR2 reads SQIVND (reference sequence). Losses at the gene ends were 4 bases for V and 12 bases for J; bases not matched to a gene: 7. CDR3 sequence reads: CASSTWTSGGARQFF. For the CDR3, the DNA is TGTGCCAGTAGTACGTGGACTAGCGGGGGGGCTCGGCAGTTCTTC.

The chain is built from TRBV18 and TRBJ2-7; D uncertain. The CDR3 extends over 13 amino acids. Germline assignment: CDR1 KGHSH and CDR2 LQKENI. V lost 6 bases and J 5 bases, leaving 14 bases between the germline ends. The CDR3: CASSPRPENEQYF. In DNA form, the CDR3 reads TGTGCCAGCTCTCCGAGGCCCGAGAACGAGCAGTACTTC.